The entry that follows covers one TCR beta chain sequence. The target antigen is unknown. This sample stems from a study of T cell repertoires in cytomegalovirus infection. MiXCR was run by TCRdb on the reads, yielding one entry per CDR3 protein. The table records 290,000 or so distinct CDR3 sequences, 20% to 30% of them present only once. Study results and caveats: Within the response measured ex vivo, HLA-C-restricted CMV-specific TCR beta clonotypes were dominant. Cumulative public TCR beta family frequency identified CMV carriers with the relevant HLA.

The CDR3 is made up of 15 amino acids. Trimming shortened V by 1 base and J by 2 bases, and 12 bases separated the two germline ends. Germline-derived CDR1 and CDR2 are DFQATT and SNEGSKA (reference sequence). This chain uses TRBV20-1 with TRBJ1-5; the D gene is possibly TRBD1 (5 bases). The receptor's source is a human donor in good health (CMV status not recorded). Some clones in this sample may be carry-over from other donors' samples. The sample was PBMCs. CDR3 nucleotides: TGCAGTGCTAGAGTATCAGGGTGGGGCAATCAGCCCCAGCATTTT. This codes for CSARVSGWGNQPQHF.